This note documents a single TCR beta chain sequence. Its specificity is unknown. Time point described: baseline pretreatment blood. Treatment: 15 Gy SBRT to primary tumor, nephrectomy 4 weeks later. This renal cell carcinoma was of the clear cell type. The sample is drawn from a study of radiation and T cells in renal cell carcinoma. Trimming stripped 3 bases from V and 4 bases from J, with 8 bases between. The germline CDR1 and CDR2 sequences are MNHEY and SMNVEV (reference sequence). The CDR3 is 13 residues long. The study, taken as a whole, reports: Baseline intratumoral clonotype presence is unknown without pretreatment biopsies. Top tumor clonotypes rose in blood 2 weeks post-radiation, then contracted.

Profiled with immunoSEQ multiplex PCR; TCRdb holds only in-frame clones, not every one. The data hold roughly 100,000 clones, with less than 90% observed a single time. This chain joins TRBV27 and TRBJ2-3; the D call may be TRBD1 or TRBD2 (5 bases each). The clonotype comes from a man aged 50 to 59 with renal cell carcinoma. The sample was blood, taken from a patient whose treatment included radiotherapy and nephrectomy. The CDR3 is CASSFRGPDTQYF. CDR3 nucleotide sequence: TGTGCCAGCAGTTTCCGGGGACCAGATACGCAGTATTTT.